Presented here are 18 T cell receptor beta chains from one specimen sequenced in a study of blood T cell repertoires in COVID-19. Clones were sequenced by immunoSEQ multiplex PCR, and TCRdb holds only the in-frame ones, with some missing. The sample yields 250,000 to 300,000 clones, more than 75% seen once. The sequenced sample was PBMCs or T cells enriched from blood (not recorded which). The receptors were sampled from a man younger than 35 who had recovered from COVID-19.

For the CDR3, the DNA is TGTGCCAGCAGCCCGATGTCTAGCGGGAGGGCCTTCTACAATGAGCAGTTCTTC. Its translation is CASSPMSSGRAFYNEQFF. V usage is TRBV3-1 (or the pseudogene TRBV3-2) and J usage is TRBJ2-1; 12 bases are shared with TRBD2. V was pared by 4 bases and J by 3 bases, with 10 bases of the junction left unmatched. Germline CDR1 LGHDT, CDR2 YNNKEL (reference sequence). CDR3 length equals 18 residues.

V gene TRBV12-5 combines with J gene TRBJ1-3; tentatively, D is TRBD1 (5 bases). The CDR3 is 14 amino acids. V shed 4 bases and J shed 2 bases, with 9 bases lying between them. Germline V CDR1 and CDR2: LGHNT, FRNRAP. CDR3: CASGSRVAGNTIYF. For the CDR3, the DNA is TGTGCTAGTGGTTCCAGGGTTGCTGGAAACACCATATATTTT.

The sample holds one count of this clone. The chain couples TRBV29-1 to TRBJ2-2; perhaps TRBD2 as D (5 bases). The CDR3 covers 14 residues. With 2 bases removed from V and 2 bases from J, the gap between germline ends came to 9 bases. The germline V gene encodes CDR1 SQVTM and CDR2 ANQGSEA. CDR3 sequence: CSVELGVNTGELFF. CDR3 nucleotide sequence: TGCAGCGTTGAACTCGGGGTTAACACCGGGGAGCTGTTTTTT.

This clone was counted a few times. The chain has TRBV7-9 and TRBJ1-2; D perhaps matches TRBD1 (5 bases). The CDR3 runs to 15 residues. CDR1 and CDR2 (germline): SEHNR, FQNEAQ (reference sequence). V lost 3 bases, J lost 4 bases, and 15 bases lay in between. The DNA of the CDR3 is TGTGCCAGCAGCTTTGGGGCAGGGTCGAGCTATGGCTACACCTTC. Its translation: CASSFGAGSSYGYTF.

The chain uses TRBV9 and TRBJ2-3, with D possibly being TRBD2 (6 bases). This CDR3 contains 15 residues. Trimming took 3 bases from V and 6 from J, leaving 17 bases between them. Germline CDR1 is SGDLS and CDR2 is YYNGEE. DNA of the CDR3: TGTGCCAGCAGCGGGGAAACAGGACTAACGGATACGCAGTATTTT. Protein sequence: CASSGETGLTDTQYF.

The V call is TRBV28, the J call TRBJ2-7; TRBD1 might be the D (5 bases). Trimming left V 6 bases short and J 3 bases short, with 18 bases between. The CDR3 length is 15 residues. Germline lookup yields CDR1 MDHEN and CDR2 SYDVKM. The CDR3 DNA follows: TGTGCCAGCAGACCAGGGTCGGGTCCTTTCTACGAGCAGTACTTC. Residues: CASRPGSGPFYEQYF.

This clone showed up just once. The chain carries TRBV12-5 and TRBJ2-7, with 8 bases aligning to TRBD1. After removal of 6 bases from V and 4 bases from J, the junction contained 11 bases not matched to a gene. Germline V gene data show CDR1 as LGHNT and CDR2 as FRNRAP. This CDR3 is built from 15 residues. CDR3 sequence (DNA): TGTGCTAGTGGCCAGATACAGGGGGTCGTTTACGAGCAGTACTTC. It yields the protein CASGQIQGVVYEQYF.

The V and J genes are TRBV25-1 and TRBJ2-5; 9 bases map to TRBD2. The CDR3 is 15 amino acids. The V gene's germline CDR1 is MGHDK and CDR2 SYGVNS. V gave up 3 bases and J gave up 4 bases; unmatched junction bases: 6. CDR3: CASSDRAGGGETQYF. Written as DNA, the CDR3 is TGTGCCAGCAGTGACCGAGCGGGAGGTGGAGAGACCCAGTACTTC.

The chain employs TRBV5-8 and TRBJ1-1; 7 positions agree with TRBD1. V lost 3 bases to trimming and J lost 1 base; unmatched junction nucleotides: 9. Germline CDR1 is SGHTS and CDR2 is YDEGEE. The CDR3 loop spans 16 amino acids. As DNA, the CDR3 is TGTGCCAGCAGCTCATACAGGGGAGTGGCGAACACTGAAGCTTTCTTT. Translating it yields CASSSYRGVANTEAFF.

This chain's CDR3 is CASSQPGMNTEAFF. The CDR3 coding sequence is TGTGCCAGCAGCCAACCAGGGATGAACACTGAAGCTTTCTTT. The chain carries TRBV3-1 (or the pseudogene TRBV3-2) and TRBJ1-1, with a weak D call TRBD1 (5 bases). This CDR3 comprises 14 residues. CDR1 LGHDT and CDR2 YNNKEL come from the germline V gene (reference sequence). V shed 2 bases and J shed 0 bases, with 7 bases lying between them.

CDR3 region: CASSHPGLEQYF. CDR3 coding DNA: TGTGCCAGCAGCCACCCGGGACTAGAGCAGTATTTT. The chain recombines TRBV3-1 (or the pseudogene TRBV3-2) with TRBJ2-3; 8 nucleotides line up with TRBD2. The CDR3 loop spans 12 amino acids. Losses at the gene ends were 3 bases for V and 11 bases for J; bases not matched to a gene: 4. From germline, CDR1 is LGHDT and CDR2 YNNKEL (reference sequence).

This rearrangement joins TRBV9 to TRBJ2-1; 12 bases line up with TRBD2. J gave up 9 bases and V 4 bases, and 8 bases lay outside the gene matches. CDR1 SGDLS and CDR2 YYNGEE come from the germline V gene. The length of the CDR3 is 15 residues. The CDR3 here is CASSFYGTSGREQFF. The DNA for the CDR3 is TGTGCCAGCAGCTTTTACGGGACTAGCGGGCGTGAGCAGTTCTTC.

The chain employs TRBV5-1 and TRBJ1-1, with 7 bases fitting TRBD1. In germline, CDR1 is SGHRS, CDR2 YFSETQ. The ends lost 4 bases at V and 3 bases at J; junction bases unmatched: 3. The CDR3 has 13 amino acids. The CDR3 DNA follows: TGCGCCAGCAGCAGGGACAGTTACACTGAAGCTTTCTTT. Protein: CASSRDSYTEAFF.

Points on this clone: A read error may account for a junction end that differs from germline. Other DNA variants within this sample encode the same CDR3. The gene calls are TRBV27 and TRBJ1-3; the match to TRBD1 covers 11 bases. Germline assignment: CDR1 MNHEY and CDR2 SMNVEV (reference sequence). The CDR3 extends over 14 amino acids. The CDR3 region is CASSGTGGGNTIYF. The DNA for the CDR3 is TGTGCCAGCAGTGGGACAGGGGGAGGAAATACCATATATTTT.

The chain recombines TRBV2 with TRBJ1-3, with 8 nucleotides matching TRBD1. The CDR3 loop spans 16 amino acids. Trimming took 7 bases from V and 0 from J; bases not matched to a gene: 8. Germline lookup yields CDR1 SNHLY and CDR2 FYNNEI. CDR3 bases: TGTGCCAGCATAGGTGACAGGGGTATCTCTGGAAACACCATATATTTT. This translates into CASIGDRGISGNTIYF.

Turning to this clone: The junction departs from germline at one end; a sequencing error may be responsible. This chain connects TRBV16 to TRBJ1-1, with D unresolved. The germline gives CDR1 KGHSY, CDR2 FQNENV. This CDR3 has 15 residues. Here the CDR3 DNA reads TGTGCCAGCAGCCCACAACAGCTGATGAACAGTGAAGCTTTCTTT. Its translation: CASSPQQLMNSEAFF.

Turning to this clone: Additional DNA sequences in this sample encode the identical CDR3. The genes are TRBV3-1 (or the pseudogene TRBV3-2) and TRBJ2-7; D might be TRBD2 (7 bases). This CDR3 region has 14 residues. From germline, CDR1 is LGHDT and CDR2 YNNKEL (reference sequence). V lost 2 bases to trimming and J lost 2 bases, with 10 bases between them. The CDR3 sequence is CASSQRGGAYEQYF. CDR3 nucleotides: TGTGCCAGCAGCCAACGAGGGGGGGCCTACGAGCAGTACTTC.

The J gene is TRBJ2-2, the V gene TRBV5-8; no reliable D call. Germline V gives CDR1 SGHTS, CDR2 YDEGEE. The CDR3 covers 16 residues. V lost 4 bases, J lost 3 bases, and 16 bases lay in between. The CDR3 nucleotides read TGTGCCAGCAGCCCGAGTTGGCGGCCTTACACCGGGGAGCTGTTTTTT. Translating gives CASSPSWRPYTGELFF.